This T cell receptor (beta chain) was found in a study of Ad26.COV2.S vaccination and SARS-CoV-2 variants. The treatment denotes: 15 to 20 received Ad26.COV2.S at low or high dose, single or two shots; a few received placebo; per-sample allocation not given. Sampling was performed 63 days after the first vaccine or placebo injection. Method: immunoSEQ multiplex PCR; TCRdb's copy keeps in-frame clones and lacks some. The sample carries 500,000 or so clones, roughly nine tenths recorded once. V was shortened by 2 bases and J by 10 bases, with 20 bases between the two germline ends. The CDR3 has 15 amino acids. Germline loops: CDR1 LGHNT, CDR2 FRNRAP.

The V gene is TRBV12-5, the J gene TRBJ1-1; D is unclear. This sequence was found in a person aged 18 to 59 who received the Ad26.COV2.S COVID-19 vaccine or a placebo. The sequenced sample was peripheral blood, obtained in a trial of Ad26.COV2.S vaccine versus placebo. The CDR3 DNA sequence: TGTGCTAGTGGTTTGTATTTACGGGGTCCTGTAAGAGCTTTCTTT. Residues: CASGLYLRGPVRAFF.